A single sample is the source of the 10 T cell receptor beta chains below, sequenced in a study of blood T cell repertoires in COVID-19. Libraries were prepared by immunoSEQ multiplex PCR; TCRdb keeps only in-frame clonotypes and omits some of them. The sample includes hundreds of thousands of clones, approximately 89% of them seen just once. The sample was peripheral blood. The receptor source for this set is a woman aged 25 to 39 with COVID-19, enrolled during active disease.

This clone showed up just once. This chain links TRBV5-4 with TRBJ2-1; 15 positions match TRBD2. V shed 3 bases, J shed 13 bases, and the junction held 2 bases outside the gene matches. This CDR3 has 13 amino acids. Germline CDR1 SGHNT, CDR2 YYREEE (reference sequence). The CDR3, as DNA: TGTGCCAGCAGCTGGGGACTAGCGGGGGGCCAGTTCTTC. Its protein is CASSWGLAGGQFF. Filled out from reference TRBV5-4 and TRBJ2-1, the complete variable domain reads ETGVTQSPTHLIKTRGQQVTLRCSSQSGHNTVSWYQQALGQGPQFIFQYYREEENGRGNFPPRFSGLQFPNYSSELNVNALELDDSALYLCASSWGLAGGQFFGPGTRLTVL.

This rearrangement joins TRBV5-4 to TRBJ1-1; possible D gene TRBD1, 5 bases. The ends were cut back, 4 bases at V and 1 base at J, with 14 bases in the middle. This CDR3 has 15 amino acids. Looked up from germline, CDR1 is SGHNT and CDR2 is YYREEE (reference sequence). CDR3 amino acids: CASSTGWGPNTEAFF. The DNA of the CDR3 is TGTGCCAGCAGCACTGGGTGGGGCCCGAACACTGAAGCTTTCTTT. Combining the CDR3 with reference TRBV5-4 and TRBJ1-1 gives the whole variable domain ETGVTQSPTHLIKTRGQQVTLRCSSQSGHNTVSWYQQALGQGPQFIFQYYREEENGRGNFPPRFSGLQFPNYSSELNVNALELDDSALYLCASSTGWGPNTEAFFGQGTRLTVV.

The chain couples TRBV14 to TRBJ1-6; D may be TRBD1 (5 bases). In germline, CDR1 is SGHDN, CDR2 FVKESK. Deletions cut 2 bases from V and 11 bases from J, with 13 bases between. This CDR3 has 14 amino acids. CDR3 region: CASSQYGRGAPLHF. DNA for the CDR3: TGTGCCAGCAGCCAATATGGGAGGGGAGCACCCCTCCACTTT.

This chain links TRBV19 with TRBJ1-1; D is undetermined. Trimming removed 6 bases from V and 0 bases from J, with 2 bases in between. The CDR3 extends over 11 amino acids. CDR1 is LNHDA, CDR2 SQIVND, per germline (reference sequence). The CDR3 is CASSMNTEAFF. Here the CDR3 DNA reads TGTGCCAGTAGCATGAACACTGAAGCTTTCTTT.

The J gene is TRBJ1-3, the V gene TRBV10-3; D may be TRBD1 (6 bases). V dropped 2 bases and J dropped 4 bases, with 15 bases sitting between them. Germline V gene lookup returns CDR1 ENHRY and CDR2 SYGVKD. The CDR3 runs 16 residues. The DNA for the CDR3 is TGTGCCATCAGTGAGCTTAGCAGGGGCCTGGGAAACACCATATATTTT. Encoded protein: CAISELSRGLGNTIYF.

The rearrangement uses TRBV6-5 and TRBJ1-1, with TRBD1 matching 10 bases. The V gene end was trimmed by 7 bases and the J gene end by 2 bases; junction bases not matched to a gene: 4. The CDR3 is 14 residues long. Per the germline V gene, CDR1 is MNHEY and CDR2 is SVGAGI. The CDR3 coding sequence is TGTGCCAGCACTCGACAGGGGGCCAACACTGAAGCTTTCTTT. It specifies CASTRQGANTEAFF.

The chain recombines TRBV10-3 with TRBJ1-5, with 8 bases aligning to TRBD1. The CDR3 is made up of 14 amino acids. Germline V gene data show CDR1 as ENHRY and CDR2 as SYGVKD. Trimming cost V 4 bases and J 7 bases; bases outside gene matches: 6. CDR3 bases: TGTGCCATCAGTGTGGCAGGGGGCGTCCAGCCCCAGCATTTT. This translates into CAISVAGGVQPQHF.

The J gene is TRBJ1-1, the V gene TRBV18; D gene ambiguous. The CDR3 has 13 amino acids. Trimming shortened V by 5 bases and J by 1 base, and 8 bases separated the two germline ends. The germline V gene encodes CDR1 KGHSH and CDR2 LQKENI. CDR3 region: CASSLTANTEAFF. CDR3 bases: TGTGCCAGCTCATTAACAGCGAACACTGAAGCTTTCTTT.

The V gene is TRBV19, the J gene TRBJ1-1; D is perhaps TRBD1 (5 bases). The ends were cut back, 10 bases at V and 5 bases at J, with 17 bases in the middle. The CDR3 loop spans 13 amino acids. From germline, CDR1 is LNHDA and CDR2 SQIVND (reference sequence). The CDR3 protein is CATTRGGLTEAFF. The CDR3, as DNA: TGTGCCACCACCCGCGGGGGATTAACTGAAGCTTTCTTT. The full variable domain, in which reference TRBV19 and TRBJ1-1 provide the parts outside the CDR3, is DGGITQSPKYLFRKEGQNVTLSCEQNLNHDAMYWYRQDPGQGLRLIYYSQIVNDFQKGDIAEGYSVSREKKESFPLTVTSAQKNPTAFYLCATTRGGLTEAFFGQGTRLTVV.

The chain is built from TRBV10-3 and TRBJ1-4; 8 positions match TRBD1. This CDR3 spans 15 amino acids. After removal of 0 bases from V and 6 bases from J, the junction contained 3 bases not matched to a gene. Looked up from germline, CDR1 is ENHRY and CDR2 is SYGVKD. CDR3 region: CAISESRQGHEKLFF. The CDR3 region has the DNA TGTGCCATCAGTGAGTCCAGACAGGGGCATGAAAAACTGTTTTTT.